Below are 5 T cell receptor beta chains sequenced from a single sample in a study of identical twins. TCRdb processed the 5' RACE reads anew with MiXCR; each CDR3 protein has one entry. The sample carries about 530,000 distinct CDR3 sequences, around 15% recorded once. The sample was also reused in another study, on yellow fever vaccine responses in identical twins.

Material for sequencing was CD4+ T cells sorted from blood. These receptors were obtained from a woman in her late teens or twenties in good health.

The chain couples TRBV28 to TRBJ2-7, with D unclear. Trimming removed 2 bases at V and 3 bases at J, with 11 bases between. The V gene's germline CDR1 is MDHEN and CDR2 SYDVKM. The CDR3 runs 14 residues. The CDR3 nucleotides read TGTGCCAGCAGTTTAGGTCTAGGTAACTACGAGCAGTACTTC. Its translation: CASSLGLGNYEQYF.

For the CDR3, the DNA is TGTGCCAGCAGTAGGGCGGGAACTACCTACAATGAGCAGTTCTTC. It encodes CASSRAGTTYNEQFF. The gene calls are TRBV27 and TRBJ2-1, with a weak D call TRBD2 (6 bases). With 5 bases removed from V and 2 bases from J, the gap between germline ends came to 13 bases. The CDR3 extends over 15 amino acids. Germline CDR1 reads MNHEY; CDR2 reads SMNVEV (reference sequence).

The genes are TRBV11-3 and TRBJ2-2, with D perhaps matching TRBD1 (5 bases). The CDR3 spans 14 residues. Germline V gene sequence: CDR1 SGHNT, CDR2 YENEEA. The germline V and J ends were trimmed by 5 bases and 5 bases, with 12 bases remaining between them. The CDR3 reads CASSRRGQTGELFF. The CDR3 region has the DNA TGTGCCAGCAGCCGTAGGGGCCAGACCGGGGAGCTGTTTTTT.

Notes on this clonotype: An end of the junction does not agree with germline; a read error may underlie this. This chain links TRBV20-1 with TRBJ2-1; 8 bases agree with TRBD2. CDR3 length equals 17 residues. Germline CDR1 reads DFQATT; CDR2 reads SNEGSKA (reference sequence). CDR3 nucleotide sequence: TGCTGTGCTAGGCCTCCGGGACTAGGAACCTCCTACAATGAGCAGTTCTTC. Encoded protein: CCARPPGLGTSYNEQFF.

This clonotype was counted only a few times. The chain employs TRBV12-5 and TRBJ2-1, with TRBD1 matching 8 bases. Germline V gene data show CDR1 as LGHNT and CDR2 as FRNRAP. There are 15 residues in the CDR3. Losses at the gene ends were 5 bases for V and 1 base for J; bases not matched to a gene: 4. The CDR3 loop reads CASGPGQVSYNEQFF. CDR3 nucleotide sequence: TGTGCTAGTGGTCCGGGACAGGTATCCTACAATGAGCAGTTCTTC. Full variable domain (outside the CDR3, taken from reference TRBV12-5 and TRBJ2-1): DARVTQTPRHKVTEMGQEVTMRCQPILGHNTVFWYRQTMMQGLELLAYFRNRAPLDDSGMPKDRFSAEMPDATLATLKIQPSEPRDSAVYFCASGPGQVSYNEQFFGPGTRLTVL.